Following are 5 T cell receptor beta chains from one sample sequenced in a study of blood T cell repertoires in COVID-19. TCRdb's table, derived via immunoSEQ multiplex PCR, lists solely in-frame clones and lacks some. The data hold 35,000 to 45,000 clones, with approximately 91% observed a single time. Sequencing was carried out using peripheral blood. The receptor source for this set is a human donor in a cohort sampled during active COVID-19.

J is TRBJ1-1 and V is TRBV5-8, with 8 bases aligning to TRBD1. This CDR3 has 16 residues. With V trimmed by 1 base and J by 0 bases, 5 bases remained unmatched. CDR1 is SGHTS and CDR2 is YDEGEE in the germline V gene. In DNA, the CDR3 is TGTGCCAGCAGCTTGACGACAGGGGTGATGAACACTGAAGCTTTCTTT. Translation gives CASSLTTGVMNTEAFF.

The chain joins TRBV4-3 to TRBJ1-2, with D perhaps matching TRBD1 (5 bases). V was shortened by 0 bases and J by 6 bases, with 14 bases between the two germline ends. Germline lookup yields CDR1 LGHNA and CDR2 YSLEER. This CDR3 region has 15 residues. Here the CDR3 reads CASSQDLQGPDGYTF. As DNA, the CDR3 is TGCGCCAGCAGCCAAGATCTGCAGGGCCCCGATGGCTACACCTTC.

The CDR3: CASSQGSGAGNTIYF. In DNA form, the CDR3 reads TGCGCCAGCAGCCAAGGGTCCGGGGCTGGAAACACCATATATTTT. This chain joins TRBV4-3 and TRBJ1-3; D uncertain. Trimming took 1 base from V and 2 from J, leaving 9 bases between them. The length of the CDR3 is 15 residues. Germline V lookup: CDR1 LGHNA, CDR2 YSLEER.

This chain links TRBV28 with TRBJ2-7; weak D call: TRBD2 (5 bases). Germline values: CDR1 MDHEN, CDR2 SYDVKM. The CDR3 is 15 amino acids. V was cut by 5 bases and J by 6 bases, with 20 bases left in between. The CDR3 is CASSPPGLSAGEQYF. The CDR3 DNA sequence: TGTGCCAGCAGTCCCCCCGGACTCAGCGCGGGCGAGCAGTACTTC.

The CDR3 loop is CASSVNRERDEQYF. CDR3 nucleotides: TGCGCCAGCAGCGTAAACAGGGAAAGGGACGAGCAGTACTTC. The chain employs TRBV5-1 and TRBJ2-7; possible D gene TRBD1, 6 bases. V was pared by 4 bases and J by 5 bases, with 16 bases between. In germline, CDR1 is SGHRS, CDR2 YFSETQ. The CDR3 loop spans 14 amino acids.